This T cell receptor beta chain derives from a study of blood T cell repertoires in COVID-19. Study processing details: Counts of nucleated cells, estimated from reference gene primer amplification, were obtained. Sequenced by immunoSEQ multiplex PCR; TCRdb stores in-frame clones only, minus some. The D gene and trimming were derived from the DNA, and the V and J assignments and clone size from that table. In the table there are about 150,000 clones, approximately 73% of which are singletons. V gave up 0 bases and J gave up 7 bases; unmatched junction bases: 7. The germline V gene encodes CDR1 SGHRS and CDR2 YFSETQ. The CDR3 sequence is 15 residues long.

The J gene is TRBJ2-1, the V gene TRBV5-1, with 7 bases aligning to TRBD2. Sequenced sample: peripheral blood. This receptor was taken from an elderly woman with acute or convalescent COVID-19. The CDR3 coding sequence is TGCGCCAGCAGCTTGGGCGCGGCTAGCGGTAATGAGCAGTTCTTC. This codes for CASSLGAASGNEQFF.